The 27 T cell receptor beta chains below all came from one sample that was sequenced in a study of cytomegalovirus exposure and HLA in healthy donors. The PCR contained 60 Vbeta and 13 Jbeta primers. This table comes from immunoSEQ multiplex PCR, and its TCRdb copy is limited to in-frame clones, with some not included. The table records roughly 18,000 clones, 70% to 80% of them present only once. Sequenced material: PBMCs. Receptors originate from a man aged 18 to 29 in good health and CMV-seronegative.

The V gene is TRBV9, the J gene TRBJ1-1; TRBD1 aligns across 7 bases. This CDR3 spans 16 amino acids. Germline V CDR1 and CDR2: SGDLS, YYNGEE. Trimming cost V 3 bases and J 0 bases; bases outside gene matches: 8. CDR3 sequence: CASSDIRQGMNTEAFF. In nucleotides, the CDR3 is TGTGCCAGCAGCGATATTAGACAGGGAATGAACACTGAAGCTTTCTTT.

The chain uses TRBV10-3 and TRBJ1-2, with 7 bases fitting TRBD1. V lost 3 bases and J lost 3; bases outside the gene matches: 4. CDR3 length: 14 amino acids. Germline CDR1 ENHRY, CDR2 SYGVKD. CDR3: CAISDRTGDYGYTF. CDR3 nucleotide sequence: TGTGCCATCAGTGATCGGACAGGAGACTATGGCTACACCTTC.

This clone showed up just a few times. The DNA for the CDR3 is TGCAGCGTTGTAGAGGTAGGGTTGGGGGGCACTGAAGCTTTCTTT. Translated: CSVVEVGLGGTEAFF. The chain couples TRBV29-1 to TRBJ1-1; D is possibly TRBD1 (5 bases). Germline CDR1 SQVTM, CDR2 ANQGSEA. The V end lost 4 bases, the J end lost 4 bases, and 19 bases lay between the germline ends. The CDR3 sequence is 15 residues long.

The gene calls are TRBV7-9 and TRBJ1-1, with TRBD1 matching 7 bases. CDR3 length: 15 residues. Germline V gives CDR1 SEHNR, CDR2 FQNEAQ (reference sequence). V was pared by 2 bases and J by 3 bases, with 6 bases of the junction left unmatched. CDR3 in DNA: TGTGCCAGCAGCTTACAGGGACAGTCCCACACTGAAGCTTTCTTT. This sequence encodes CASSLQGQSHTEAFF. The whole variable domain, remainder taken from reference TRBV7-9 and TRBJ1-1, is DTGVSQNPRHKITKRGQNVTFRCDPISEHNRLYWYRQTLGQGPEFLTYFQNEAQLEKSRLLSDRFSAERPKGSFSTLEIQRTEQGDSAMYLCASSLQGQSHTEAFFGQGTRLTVV.

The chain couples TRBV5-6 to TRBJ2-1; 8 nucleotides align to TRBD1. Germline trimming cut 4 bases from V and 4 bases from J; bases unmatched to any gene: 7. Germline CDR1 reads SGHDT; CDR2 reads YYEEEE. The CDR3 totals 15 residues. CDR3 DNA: TGTGCCAGCAGCCCGGACAGGGAATGGTACAATGAGCAGTTCTTC. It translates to CASSPDREWYNEQFF.

Here the CDR3 DNA reads TGTGCCAGCAGTTCGAGGACTGGACTCTACGAGCAGTACTTC. Its protein is CASSSRTGLYEQYF. The chain couples TRBV6-5 to TRBJ2-7, with D maybe TRBD2 (5 bases). Trimming took 4 bases from V and 3 from J, leaving 13 bases between them. This CDR3 region has 14 residues. The germline V gene encodes CDR1 MNHEY and CDR2 SVGAGI.

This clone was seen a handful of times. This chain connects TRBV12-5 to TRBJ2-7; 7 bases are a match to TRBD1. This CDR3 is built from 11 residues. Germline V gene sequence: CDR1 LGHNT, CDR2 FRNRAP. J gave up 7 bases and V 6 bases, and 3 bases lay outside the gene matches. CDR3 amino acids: CASGPRGEQYF. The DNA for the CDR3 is TGTGCTAGTGGCCCCAGGGGGGAGCAGTACTTC. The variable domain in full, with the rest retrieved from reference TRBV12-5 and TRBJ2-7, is DARVTQTPRHKVTEMGQEVTMRCQPILGHNTVFWYRQTMMQGLELLAYFRNRAPLDDSGMPKDRFSAEMPDATLATLKIQPSEPRDSAVYFCASGPRGEQYFGPGTRLTVT.

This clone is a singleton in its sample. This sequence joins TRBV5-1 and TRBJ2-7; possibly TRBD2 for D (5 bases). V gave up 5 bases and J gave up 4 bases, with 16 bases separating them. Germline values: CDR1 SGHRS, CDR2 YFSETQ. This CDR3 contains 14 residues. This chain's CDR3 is CASSSGGARYEQYF. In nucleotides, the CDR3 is TGCGCCAGCAGTTCTGGAGGTGCCCGTTACGAGCAGTACTTC. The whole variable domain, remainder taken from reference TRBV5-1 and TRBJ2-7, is KAGVTQTPRYLIKTRGQQVTLSCSPISGHRSVSWYQQTPGQGLQFLFEYFSETQRNKGNFPGRFSGRQFSNSRSEMNVSTLELGDSALYLCASSSGGARYEQYFGPGTRLTVT.

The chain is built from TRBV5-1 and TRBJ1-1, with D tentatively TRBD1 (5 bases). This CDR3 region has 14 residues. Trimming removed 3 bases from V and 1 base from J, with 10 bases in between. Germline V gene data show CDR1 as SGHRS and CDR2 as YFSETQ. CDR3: CASSSLDRNTEAFF. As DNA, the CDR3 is TGCGCCAGCAGCTCACTCGACAGGAACACTGAAGCTTTCTTT. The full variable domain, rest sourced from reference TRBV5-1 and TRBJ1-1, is KAGVTQTPRYLIKTRGQQVTLSCSPISGHRSVSWYQQTPGQGLQFLFEYFSETQRNKGNFPGRFSGRQFSNSRSEMNVSTLELGDSALYLCASSSLDRNTEAFFGQGTRLTVV.

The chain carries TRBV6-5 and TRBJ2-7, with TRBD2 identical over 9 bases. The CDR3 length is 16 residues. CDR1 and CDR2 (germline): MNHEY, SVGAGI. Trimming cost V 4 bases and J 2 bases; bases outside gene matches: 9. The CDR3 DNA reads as TGTGCCAGCAGTTTCCGTTTAGCGGGGGATACCTACGAGCAGTACTTC. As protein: CASSFRLAGDTYEQYF.

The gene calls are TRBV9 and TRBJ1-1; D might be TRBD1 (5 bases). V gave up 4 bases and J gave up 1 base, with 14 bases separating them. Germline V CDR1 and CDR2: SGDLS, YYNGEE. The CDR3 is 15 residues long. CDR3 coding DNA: TGTGCCAGCAGCCCCTACAGGCTCCAGAACACTGAAGCTTTCTTT. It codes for CASSPYRLQNTEAFF.

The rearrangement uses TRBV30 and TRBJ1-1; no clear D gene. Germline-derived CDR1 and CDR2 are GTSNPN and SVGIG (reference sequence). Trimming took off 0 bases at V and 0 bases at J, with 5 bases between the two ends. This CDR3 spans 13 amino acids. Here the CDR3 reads CAWSVALNTEAFF. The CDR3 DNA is TGTGCCTGGAGTGTAGCGTTGAACACTGAAGCTTTCTTT.

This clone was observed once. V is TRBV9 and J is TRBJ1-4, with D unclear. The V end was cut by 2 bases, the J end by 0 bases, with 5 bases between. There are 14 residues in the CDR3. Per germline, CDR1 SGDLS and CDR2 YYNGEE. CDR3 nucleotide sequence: TGTGCCAGCAGCGTCTCTGCAACTAATGAAAAACTGTTTTTT. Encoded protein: CASSVSATNEKLFF.

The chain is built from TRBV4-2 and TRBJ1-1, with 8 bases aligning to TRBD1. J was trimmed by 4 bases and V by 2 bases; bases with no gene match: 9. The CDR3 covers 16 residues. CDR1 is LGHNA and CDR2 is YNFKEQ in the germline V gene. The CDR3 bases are TGTGCCAGCAGCCAAAGGACAGGGCCATTAGGCACTGAAGCTTTCTTT. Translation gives CASSQRTGPLGTEAFF.

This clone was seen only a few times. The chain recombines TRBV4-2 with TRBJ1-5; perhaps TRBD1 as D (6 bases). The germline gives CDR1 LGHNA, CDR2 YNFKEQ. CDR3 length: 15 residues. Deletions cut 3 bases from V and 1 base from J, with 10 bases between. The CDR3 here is CASSQATGSNQPQHF. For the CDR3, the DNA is TGTGCCAGCAGCCAGGCCACAGGGAGCAATCAGCCCCAGCATTTT.

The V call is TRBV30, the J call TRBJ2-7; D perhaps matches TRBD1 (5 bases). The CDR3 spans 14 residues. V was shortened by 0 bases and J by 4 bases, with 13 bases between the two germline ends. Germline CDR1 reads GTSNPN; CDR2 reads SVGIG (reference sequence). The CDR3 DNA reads TGTGCCTGGAGTGTATCCCCCAGGGCTTACGAGCAGTACTTC. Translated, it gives CAWSVSPRAYEQYF.

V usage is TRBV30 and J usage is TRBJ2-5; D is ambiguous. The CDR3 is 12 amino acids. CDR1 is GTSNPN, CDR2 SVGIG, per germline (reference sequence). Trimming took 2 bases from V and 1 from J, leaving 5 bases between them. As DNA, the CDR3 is TGTGCCTGGAGTTTTAGCCAAGAGACCCAGTACTTC. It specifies CAWSFSQETQYF. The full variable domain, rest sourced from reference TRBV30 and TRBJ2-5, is SQTIHQWPATLVQPVGSPLSLECTVEGTSNPNLYWYRQAAGRGLQLLFYSVGIGQISSEVPQNLSASRPQDRQFILSSKKLLLSDSGFYLCAWSFSQETQYFGPGTRLLVL.

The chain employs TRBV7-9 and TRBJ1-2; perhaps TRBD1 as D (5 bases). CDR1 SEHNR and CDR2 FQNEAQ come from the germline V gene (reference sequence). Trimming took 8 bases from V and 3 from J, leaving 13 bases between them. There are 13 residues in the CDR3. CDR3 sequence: CASDPRDYYGYTF. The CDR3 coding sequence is TGTGCCAGCGACCCCCGGGACTACTATGGCTACACCTTC.

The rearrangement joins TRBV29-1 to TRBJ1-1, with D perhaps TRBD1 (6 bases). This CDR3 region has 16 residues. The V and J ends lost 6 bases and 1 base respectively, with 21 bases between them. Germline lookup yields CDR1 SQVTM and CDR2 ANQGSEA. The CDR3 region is CSVAGAWGGRNTEAFF. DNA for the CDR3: TGCAGCGTAGCCGGGGCCTGGGGGGGCAGGAACACTGAAGCTTTCTTT.

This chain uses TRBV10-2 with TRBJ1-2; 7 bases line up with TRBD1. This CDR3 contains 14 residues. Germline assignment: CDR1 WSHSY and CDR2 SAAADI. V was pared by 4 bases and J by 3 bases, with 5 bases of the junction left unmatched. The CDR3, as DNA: TGCGCCAGCAGTGTGTCAGGGGGTGACTATGGCTACACCTTC. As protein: CASSVSGGDYGYTF.

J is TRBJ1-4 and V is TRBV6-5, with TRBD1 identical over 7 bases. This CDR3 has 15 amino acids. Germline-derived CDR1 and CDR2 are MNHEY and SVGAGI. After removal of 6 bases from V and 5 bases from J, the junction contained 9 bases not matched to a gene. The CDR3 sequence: CASRTRGKENEKLFF. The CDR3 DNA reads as TGTGCCAGCAGAACCAGGGGGAAAGAGAATGAAAAACTGTTTTTT.

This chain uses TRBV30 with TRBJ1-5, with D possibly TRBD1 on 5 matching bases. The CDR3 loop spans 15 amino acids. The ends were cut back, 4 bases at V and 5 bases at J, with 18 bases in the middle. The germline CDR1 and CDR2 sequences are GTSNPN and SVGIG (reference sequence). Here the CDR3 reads CAWNRGGRSDQPQHF. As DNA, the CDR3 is TGTGCCTGGAACCGGGGGGGACGGTCCGATCAGCCCCAGCATTTT.

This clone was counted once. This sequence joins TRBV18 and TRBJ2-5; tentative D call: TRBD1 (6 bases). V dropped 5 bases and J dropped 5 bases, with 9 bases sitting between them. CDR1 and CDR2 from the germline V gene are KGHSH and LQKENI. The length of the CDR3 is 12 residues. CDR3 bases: TGTGCCAGCTCAGGCACAGGGGAGACCCAGTACTTC. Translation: CASSGTGETQYF.

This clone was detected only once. The CDR3 DNA reads as TGTGCCAGCAGCTGGAGAGGTTACTCCTACGAGCAGTACTTC. Translating gives CASSWRGYSYEQYF. The chain combines TRBV5-6 with TRBJ2-7; the D is unclear. The V and J ends lost 3 bases and 0 bases respectively, with 10 bases between them. The CDR3 is 14 residues long. Germline V lookup: CDR1 SGHDT, CDR2 YYEEEE.

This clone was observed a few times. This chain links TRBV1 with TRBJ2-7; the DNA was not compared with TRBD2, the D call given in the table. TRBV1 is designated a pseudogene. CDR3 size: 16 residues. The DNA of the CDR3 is TGCACCAGCAGCCATGCGACTAGCGGGGTGTCCTACGAGCAGTACTTC. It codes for CTSSHATSGVSYEQYF.

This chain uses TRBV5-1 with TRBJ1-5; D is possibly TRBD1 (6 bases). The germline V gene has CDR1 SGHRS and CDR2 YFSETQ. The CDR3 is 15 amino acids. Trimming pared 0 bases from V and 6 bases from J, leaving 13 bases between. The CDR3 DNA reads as TGCGCCAGCAGCTTGGGGGACAAGGGGAGTCAGCCCCAGCATTTT. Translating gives CASSLGDKGSQPQHF.

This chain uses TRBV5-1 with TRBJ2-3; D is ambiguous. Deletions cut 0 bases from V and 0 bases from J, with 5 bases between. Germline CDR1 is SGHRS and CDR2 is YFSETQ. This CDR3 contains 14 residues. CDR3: CASSLAVSTDTQYF. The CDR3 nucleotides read TGCGCCAGCAGCTTGGCAGTAAGCACAGATACGCAGTATTTT. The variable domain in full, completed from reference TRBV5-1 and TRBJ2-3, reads KAGVTQTPRYLIKTRGQQVTLSCSPISGHRSVSWYQQTPGQGLQFLFEYFSETQRNKGNFPGRFSGRQFSNSRSEMNVSTLELGDSALYLCASSLAVSTDTQYFGPGTRLTVL.